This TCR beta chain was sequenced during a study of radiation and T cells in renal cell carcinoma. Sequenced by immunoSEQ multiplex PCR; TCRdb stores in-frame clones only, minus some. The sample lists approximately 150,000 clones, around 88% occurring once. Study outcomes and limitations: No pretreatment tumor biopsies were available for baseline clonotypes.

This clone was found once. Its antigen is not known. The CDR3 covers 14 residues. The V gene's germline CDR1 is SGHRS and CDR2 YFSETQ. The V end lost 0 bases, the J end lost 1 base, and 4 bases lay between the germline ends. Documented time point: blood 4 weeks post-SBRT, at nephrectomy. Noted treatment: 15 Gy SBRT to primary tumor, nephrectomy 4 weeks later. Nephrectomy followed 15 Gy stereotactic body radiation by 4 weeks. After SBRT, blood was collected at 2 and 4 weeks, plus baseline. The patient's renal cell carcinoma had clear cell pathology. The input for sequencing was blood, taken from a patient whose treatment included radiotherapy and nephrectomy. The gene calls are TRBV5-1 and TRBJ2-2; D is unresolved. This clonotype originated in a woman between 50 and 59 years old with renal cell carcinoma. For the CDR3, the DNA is TGCGCCAGCAGCTTGGACCGGAACACCGGGGAGCTGTTTTTT. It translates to CASSLDRNTGELFF.